One sample yielded the 31 T cell receptor beta chains listed below, sequenced in a study of cytomegalovirus exposure and HLA in healthy donors. PCR employed 60 Vbeta and 13 Jbeta primers. The method was immunoSEQ multiplex PCR; TCRdb's version includes in-frame clones alone and lacks a portion of them. The table records 150,000 or so clones, about four fifths of them present only once. Sequences were obtained from PBMCs. The receptors were gathered from a boy aged 2 to 9 in good health and CMV-seronegative.

The rearrangement links TRBV4-1 to TRBJ2-7; no firm D call. CDR1 is MGHRA and CDR2 is YSYEKL in the germline V gene. V lost 1 base and J 0 bases, leaving 10 bases between the germline ends. The CDR3 extends over 15 amino acids. CDR3 in amino acids: CASSQVGRNSYEQYF. DNA of the CDR3: TGCGCCAGCAGCCAAGTGGGCAGGAACTCCTACGAGCAGTACTTC.

The J gene is TRBJ1-2, the V gene TRBV2, with 9 bases matching TRBD1. CDR1 and CDR2 from the germline V gene are SNHLY and FYNNEI. V dropped 6 bases and J dropped 5; count of bases not matched to a gene: 4. The CDR3 contains 13 residues. The DNA of the CDR3 is TGTGCCAGCAGCGGGACAGGGCTTTATGGCTACACCTTC. Amino acid sequence: CASSGTGLYGYTF.

The rearrangement uses TRBV4-2 and TRBJ2-3; 7 bases fit TRBD2. Germline CDR1 reads LGHNA; CDR2 reads YNFKEQ. V lost 6 bases, J lost 2 bases, and 8 bases stayed unmatched. The CDR3 has 15 amino acids. In nucleotides, the CDR3 is TGTGCCAGCAGACCCGGGACTATCAACACAGATACGCAGTATTTT. Residues: CASRPGTINTDTQYF.

Only one count was recorded for this clone. The gene calls are TRBV6-5 and TRBJ1-5; possible D gene TRBD1, 6 bases. Germline-derived CDR1 and CDR2 are MNHEY and SVGAGI. This CDR3 region has 15 residues. The ends were cut back, 4 bases at V and 2 bases at J, with 12 bases in the middle. CDR3 sequence: CASSLDSLGNQPQHF. DNA for the CDR3: TGTGCCAGCAGTTTGGACAGCCTTGGCAATCAGCCCCAGCATTTT.

This clone has just a few counts. This chain links TRBV14 with TRBJ2-7; D perhaps matches TRBD2 (6 bases). CDR1 is SGHDN and CDR2 is FVKESK in the germline V gene. V lost 0 bases and J 0 bases, leaving 12 bases between the germline ends. The CDR3 extends over 16 amino acids. In DNA, the CDR3 is TGTGCCAGCAGCCAAGATGTCGGACTACTCTCCTACGAGCAGTACTTC. It is translated as CASSQDVGLLSYEQYF.

This sequence joins TRBV11-2 and TRBJ2-7; TRBD2 matches at 8 bases. Per the germline V gene, CDR1 is SGHAT and CDR2 is FQNNGV. The CDR3 length is 15 residues. V shed 1 base and J 0 bases; nucleotides not matched to a gene: 2. The CDR3 loop reads CASSLGGGPSYEQYF. The DNA for the CDR3 is TGTGCCAGCAGCTTAGGCGGGGGGCCCTCCTACGAGCAGTACTTC.

The chain is built from TRBV15 and TRBJ1-4; a weak D match, TRBD1 (6 bases). Trimming took 7 bases from V and 10 from J, leaving 19 bases between them. Germline loops: CDR1 LNHNV, CDR2 YYDKDF (reference sequence). The CDR3 runs 14 residues. The CDR3 DNA is TGTGCCACCAACTCAGGGGCCCCCTTAGGAAAACTGTTTTTT. Its protein is CATNSGAPLGKLFF. Full variable domain (outside the CDR3, taken from reference TRBV15 and TRBJ1-4): DAMVIQNPRYQVTQFGKPVTLSCSQTLNHNVMYWYQQKSSQAPKLLFHYYDKDFNNEADTPDNFQSRRPNTSFCFLDIRSPGLGDTAMYLCATNSGAPLGKLFFGSGTQLSVL.

This clone came up once. The rearrangement joins TRBV19 to TRBJ1-5, with TRBD1 as a possible D gene (5 bases). The CDR3 loop spans 14 amino acids. Looked up from germline, CDR1 is LNHDA and CDR2 is SQIVND (reference sequence). Trimming removed 7 bases from V and 7 bases from J, with 17 bases in between. In DNA, the CDR3 is TGTGCCAGTAACTCAAAGGGGAGGTACCAGCCCCAGCATTTT. Its protein product is CASNSKGRYQPQHF.

This chain links TRBV4-1 with TRBJ2-3, with a weak D call TRBD2 (6 bases). Trimming stripped 6 bases from V and 8 bases from J, with 12 bases between. This CDR3 is built from 12 residues. The germline V gene has CDR1 MGHRA and CDR2 YSYEKL. CDR3 bases: TGCGCCAGCAGTTCAACTAGCACTACGCAGTATTTT. Translation gives CASSSTSTTQYF.

CDR3 coding DNA: TGTGCCAGCTCATCAGTGCCAAATGGTAATGAAAAACTGTTTTTT. Its protein product is CASSSVPNGNEKLFF. This chain joins TRBV18 and TRBJ1-4; D remains ambiguous. Looked up from germline, CDR1 is KGHSH and CDR2 is LQKENI. Trimming removed 5 bases at V and 4 bases at J, with 14 bases between. CDR3 length equals 15 residues.

V is TRBV12-5 and J is TRBJ2-5; a weak D match, TRBD2 (6 bases). This CDR3 has 14 amino acids. V lost 3 bases to trimming and J lost 4 bases, with 12 bases between them. Per germline, CDR1 LGHNT and CDR2 FRNRAP. The CDR3 DNA reads as TGTGCTAGTGGTTTTCCTAACGGGGGAGAGACCCAGTACTTC. Its protein is CASGFPNGGETQYF.

DNA for the CDR3: TGTGCCAGTAGTAGGGGCCGGCACTACGAGCAGTACTTC. As protein: CASSRGRHYEQYF. This rearrangement joins TRBV19 to TRBJ2-7, with D perhaps TRBD1 (5 bases). V was pared by 4 bases and J by 3 bases, with 10 bases between. This CDR3 spans 13 amino acids. Germline V gene sequence: CDR1 LNHDA, CDR2 SQIVND (reference sequence).

The chain employs TRBV27 and TRBJ1-1; D gene unclear. Trimming left V 5 bases short and J 7 bases short, with 11 bases between. This CDR3 has 12 amino acids. The V gene's germline CDR1 is MNHEY and CDR2 SMNVEV (reference sequence). CDR3 nucleotide sequence: TGTGCCAGCAGTACAACAGCCGGTGAAGCTTTCTTT. Protein product: CASSTTAGEAFF.

The chain couples TRBV5-4 to TRBJ2-1, with D perhaps matching TRBD2 (6 bases). Trimming pared 4 bases from V and 9 bases from J, leaving 14 bases between. Germline CDR1 is SGHNT and CDR2 is YYREEE (reference sequence). This CDR3 is 13 amino acids long. The CDR3 bases are TGTGCCAGCAGCACCCGGGACTCCCGTGAGCAGTTCTTC. The encoded protein is CASSTRDSREQFF.

This sequence joins TRBV29-1 and TRBJ2-5; 11 nucleotides align to TRBD2. After removal of 4 bases from V and 4 bases from J, the junction contained 8 bases not matched to a gene. Germline V gene sequence: CDR1 SQVTM, CDR2 ANQGSEA. CDR3 length: 15 residues. The CDR3 reads CSVGPVAGGRETQYF. CDR3 sequence (DNA): TGCAGCGTTGGACCGGTAGCGGGAGGGAGAGAGACCCAGTACTTC.

The chain couples TRBV23-1 to TRBJ1-1; D remains unclear. TRBV23-1 is classed as an ORF, of uncertain function. The CDR3 totals 17 residues. Trimming cost V 0 bases and J 3 bases, with 17 bases left between them. The CDR3 DNA sequence: TGCGCCAGCAGTCAATCGGCCGGGTCCCAGGAGGACACTGAAGCTTTCTTT. Translated: CASSQSAGSQEDTEAFF.

The chain joins TRBV7-9 to TRBJ1-1; D is undetermined. Germline loops: CDR1 SEHNR, CDR2 FQNEAQ (reference sequence). The CDR3 consists of 12 residues. V shed 5 bases and J shed 1 base, with 5 bases lying between them. CDR3 DNA: TGTGCCAGCAGCCACACGAACACTGAAGCTTTCTTT. Translated: CASSHTNTEAFF.

The count of this clone is one. The rearrangement joins TRBV4-1 to TRBJ2-5, with D uncertain. Germline V gene data show CDR1 as MGHRA and CDR2 as YSYEKL. V was cut by 6 bases and J by 4 bases, with 6 bases left in between. This CDR3 spans 11 amino acids. DNA for the CDR3: TGCGCCAGCAGAACTGTAGAGACCCAGTACTTC. Amino acids: CASRTVETQYF.

This chain uses TRBV2 with TRBJ2-7; D gene unclear. The V and J ends lost 4 bases and 5 bases respectively, with 12 bases between them. This CDR3 is built from 13 residues. The V gene's germline CDR1 is SNHLY and CDR2 FYNNEI. Written as DNA, the CDR3 is TGTGCCAGCAGTGGGGTCCGGCGGAACGAGCAGTACTTC. This encodes CASSGVRRNEQYF.

The rearrangement links TRBV28 to TRBJ1-2; TRBD1 agrees at 8 bases. J was trimmed by 0 bases and V by 3 bases; bases with no gene match: 6. Per germline, CDR1 MDHEN and CDR2 SYDVKM. The CDR3 loop spans 16 amino acids. CDR3 amino acids: CASSFFGQGANYGYTF. The CDR3 DNA sequence: TGTGCCAGCAGTTTCTTCGGACAGGGAGCTAACTATGGCTACACCTTC.

V and J are TRBV7-2 and TRBJ2-5; D perhaps matches TRBD1 (5 bases). With 0 bases removed from V and 6 bases from J, the gap between germline ends came to 11 bases. Germline V lookup: CDR1 SGHTA, CDR2 FQGNSA. This CDR3 is built from 14 residues. DNA for the CDR3: TGTGCCAGCAGCTTAGCGTCAGGGATAAAGACCCAGTACTTC. Protein: CASSLASGIKTQYF. The full variable domain, with the rest looked up from reference TRBV7-2 and TRBJ2-5, is GAGVSQSPSNKVTEKGKDVELRCDPISGHTALYWYRQSLGQGLEFLIYFQGNSAPDKSGLPSDRFSAERTGGSVSTLTIQRTQQEDSAVYLCASSLASGIKTQYFGPGTRLLVL.

The rearrangement joins TRBV6-1 to TRBJ2-7; 11 nucleotides line up with TRBD2. CDR3 size: 18 residues. Germline V CDR1 and CDR2: MNHNS, SASEGT. The ends lost 2 bases at V and 0 bases at J; junction bases unmatched: 9. The CDR3: CASSEFSMTSGISYEQYF. CDR3 bases: TGTGCCAGCAGTGAATTCTCTATGACTAGCGGGATCTCCTACGAGCAGTACTTC.

The chain recombines TRBV5-1 with TRBJ1-5, with 7 bases lining up with TRBD1. CDR1 is SGHRS, CDR2 YFSETQ, per germline. Germline trimming cut 0 bases from V and 4 bases from J; bases unmatched to any gene: 4. This CDR3 is built from 15 residues. The CDR3 protein is CASSLGGQENQPQHF. The CDR3 nucleotides are TGCGCCAGCAGCTTGGGAGGACAGGAAAATCAGCCCCAGCATTTT. Variable domain in full (rest from reference TRBV5-1 and TRBJ1-5): KAGVTQTPRYLIKTRGQQVTLSCSPISGHRSVSWYQQTPGQGLQFLFEYFSETQRNKGNFPGRFSGRQFSNSRSEMNVSTLELGDSALYLCASSLGGQENQPQHFGDGTRLSIL.

V gene TRBV18 combines with J gene TRBJ2-3; D is unclear. The germline V gene has CDR1 KGHSH and CDR2 LQKENI. The V end was cut by 3 bases, the J end by 2 bases, with 6 bases between. There are 13 residues in the CDR3. CDR3 region: CASSPDFTDTQYF. The CDR3 coding sequence is TGTGCCAGCTCACCCGACTTCACAGATACGCAGTATTTT.

The J gene is TRBJ1-2, the V gene TRBV14; the match to TRBD1 covers 9 bases. Per germline, CDR1 SGHDN and CDR2 FVKESK. The CDR3 extends over 14 amino acids. The ends lost 5 bases at V and 8 bases at J; junction bases unmatched: 9. The CDR3: CASSSNRDRAGYTF. For the CDR3, the DNA is TGTGCCAGCAGCTCCAACCGGGACAGGGCCGGCTACACCTTC.

This clone was detected only once. V gene TRBV27 combines with J gene TRBJ2-7, with D unclear. The CDR3 is 11 residues long. With 6 bases removed from V and 6 bases from J, the gap between germline ends came to 9 bases. CDR1 and CDR2 (germline): MNHEY, SMNVEV (reference sequence). The CDR3 nucleotides read TGTGCCAGCAGGGAGTATGGCGAGCAGTACTTC. This sequence encodes CASREYGEQYF.

This chain connects TRBV28 to TRBJ2-1; 7 nucleotides line up with TRBD2. The length of the CDR3 is 14 residues. The trim removed 7 bases at V and 9 bases at J, leaving 12 bases unmatched. Germline lookup yields CDR1 MDHEN and CDR2 SYDVKM. The CDR3 sequence is CASIPGVGGSEQFF. In DNA form, the CDR3 reads TGTGCCAGCATCCCCGGAGTGGGCGGGAGTGAGCAGTTCTTC.

The chain is built from TRBV4-1 and TRBJ2-1, with 7 bases lining up with TRBD2. Germline CDR1 is MGHRA and CDR2 is YSYEKL. There are 14 residues in the CDR3. V was pared by 5 bases and J by 7 bases, with 8 bases of the junction left unmatched. The CDR3 DNA reads TGCGCCAGCAGCTTACACAGCGGGATAAATGAGCAGTTCTTC. This gives the protein CASSLHSGINEQFF.

Note on this clone: At one end, the junction sequence differs from germline, possibly due to a read error. The genes are TRBV7-7 and TRBJ2-1; the match to TRBD2 covers 9 bases. Per germline, CDR1 SSHAT and CDR2 FNYEAQ (reference sequence). This CDR3 comprises 15 residues. The CDR3 DNA follows: TGTGCTAGCAGCCTAGCGGGACTTCCCTACAATGAGCAGTTCTTC. Protein sequence: CASSLAGLPYNEQFF.

In this sample, this clone turned up a few times. This sequence joins TRBV27 and TRBJ1-1; D is ambiguous. The CDR3 runs to 13 residues. Per the germline V gene, CDR1 is MNHEY and CDR2 is SMNVEV (reference sequence). The V gene lost 5 bases and the J gene lost 7 bases, with 14 bases spanning the gap. The CDR3 nucleotides read TGTGCCAGCAGTCCCTTGGGAGTGCATGAAGCTTTCTTT. Translating gives CASSPLGVHEAFF.

The J gene is TRBJ2-1, the V gene TRBV5-1; 10 bases align to TRBD2. CDR1 is SGHRS and CDR2 is YFSETQ in the germline V gene. Trimming cost V 4 bases and J 10 bases; bases outside gene matches: 5. The length of the CDR3 is 13 residues. CDR3 DNA: TGCGCCAGCAGCGAGACTAGCGGGTTAGAGCAGTTCTTC. It is translated as CASSETSGLEQFF.